The 8 T cell receptor beta chains presented below share a single source sample, sequenced in a study of control samples from healthy donors and cancer patients (dated by TCRdb to the early 2020s). The library was produced with the immunoSEQ multiplex PCR assay. TCRdb obtained this table from immuneACCESS and retained in-frame rearrangements with V and J assigned. These tables miss some clones; where compared with another copy, unresolved V genes account for less than half of the shortfall, and the remainder is unexplained. The sample table holds some 100,000 clones, of which less than 95% were seen once. The top ten clones comprise 4% to 4.5% of the sample. The sequencing sample was made of blood. The receptors shown here come from a human donor in good health. The donor label of this sample is uncertain.

This sequence joins TRBV3-1 (or the pseudogene TRBV3-2) and TRBJ1-2; D remains ambiguous. V dropped 3 bases and J dropped 8 bases, with 16 bases sitting between them. This CDR3 comprises 14 residues. Germline V lookup: CDR1 LGHDT, CDR2 YNNKEL (reference sequence). This chain's CDR3 is CASSQGGGRKGYTF. CDR3 DNA sequence: TGTGCCAGCAGCCAGGGCGGAGGGAGGAAAGGCTACACCTTC.

The CDR3 nucleotides read TGTGCCAGCAGTGATTTGGGACTATTCGGGCGGGAGACCCAGTACTTC. It codes for CASSDLGLFGRETQYF. This sequence joins TRBV25-1 and TRBJ2-5; 7 bases fit TRBD2. V gave up 3 bases and J gave up 5 bases; unmatched junction bases: 12. This CDR3 has 16 residues. CDR1 is MGHDK, CDR2 SYGVNS, per germline.

The chain links TRBV10-1 to TRBJ2-7, with 8 positions matching TRBD1. After removal of 3 bases from V and 3 bases from J, the junction contained 4 bases not matched to a gene. The CDR3 runs 14 residues. Per germline, CDR1 WNHNN and CDR2 SYGVQD (reference sequence). The DNA of the CDR3 is TGCGCCAGCAGTGACTCCGGGACAGGCTACGAGCAGTACTTC. Encoded protein: CASSDSGTGYEQYF.

The chain recombines TRBV27 with TRBJ1-5; the D gene is possibly TRBD1 (6 bases). CDR1 is MNHEY and CDR2 is SMNVEV in the germline V gene (reference sequence). CDR3 length: 13 residues. V gave up 5 bases and J gave up 10 bases, with 15 bases separating them. For the CDR3, the DNA is TGTGCCAGCAGTGTCAAGGGGGGCCGACCCCAGCATTTT. Encoded protein: CASSVKGGRPQHF.

This chain connects TRBV13 to TRBJ2-7; 10 bases match TRBD2. The J segment lost 3 bases and the V segment lost 5 bases, leaving 13 bases of the junction unmatched. Germline CDR1 is PRHDT and CDR2 is FYEKMQ (reference sequence). This CDR3 has 17 residues. CDR3 nucleotides: TGTGCCAGCAGCCGCCGTGTCCTAGCGGGGGACAGCTACGAGCAGTACGTC. Protein sequence: CASSRRVLAGDSYEQYV.

CDR3 residues: CASSDQQNTEAFF. The CDR3 nucleotides read TGTGCCAGCAGTGACCAACAGAACACTGAAGCTTTCTTT. The V gene is TRBV2, the J gene TRBJ1-1; D not certain. This CDR3 region has 13 residues. The V gene lost 3 bases and the J gene lost 1 base, with 6 bases spanning the gap. Germline lookup yields CDR1 SNHLY and CDR2 FYNNEI.

This clone appeared once. This chain joins TRBV6-5 and TRBJ1-2, with TRBD1 identical over 11 bases. Germline trimming cut 6 bases from V and 4 bases from J; bases unmatched to any gene: 4. This CDR3 has 14 amino acids. Germline V gene lookup returns CDR1 MNHEY and CDR2 SVGAGI. In DNA, the CDR3 is TGTGCCAGCAGGGGACAGGGGGGTTTCTATGGCTACACCTTC. The encoded protein is CASRGQGGFYGYTF.

The rearrangement links TRBV21-1 to TRBJ2-3; TRBD2 is the table's D call and was not checked against the DNA. TRBV21-1 is flagged as a pseudogene. This CDR3 contains 16 residues. The CDR3 bases are TGTGCCAGCAGCACGGGGACTAGCGGGGGGACAGATACGCAGTATTTT. Translation: CASSTGTSGGTDTQYF.